This TCR beta chain originates from a study of cytomegalovirus exposure and HLA in healthy donors. Primers included in the PCR were 60 Vbeta and 13 Jbeta primers. Data came from immunoSEQ multiplex PCR; TCRdb stores just in-frame clones and leaves some out. This sample's clone table lists around 65,000 clones. The CDR3 loop spans 15 amino acids. The germline CDR1 and CDR2 sequences are MNHNS and SASEGT. V lost 7 bases and J 5 bases, leaving 20 bases between the germline ends. The TCR comes from a man aged 25 to 40 in good health and CMV-seropositive. The sequenced material came from PBMCs. The chain carries TRBV6-1 and TRBJ2-5, with a weak D call TRBD1 (5 bases). CDR3 amino acids: CASKFSRTREETQYF. In nucleotides, the CDR3 is TGTGCCAGCAAGTTCAGTAGGACACGCGAGGAGACCCAGTACTTC.